The rows below give T cell receptor beta chains drawn from one sample of a study of blood T cell repertoires in COVID-19. Using immunoSEQ multiplex PCR, the repertoire was profiled, and TCRdb retains in-frame clones only, with some absent. The sample lists tens of thousands of clones, 65% to 85% occurring once. The sequenced material came from peripheral blood. The receptor set was obtained from a man of 80 years or more with COVID-19, enrolled during active disease. Both conserved end residues are part of each CDR3. D genes are given only for firm matches. Size tells how often a clone was seen (once, few, many) or the class of an expanded clone, and some rows leave it out.

NA	NA	TRBV5-1	TRBJ2-6	CASSLVSLGAGANVLTF	TGCGCCAGCAGCTTGGTAAGCCTAGGGGCTGGGGCCAACGTCCTGACTTTC
NA	NA	TRBV3-1/TRBV3-2	TRBJ2-3	CASSQLASTDTQYF	TGTGCCAGCAGCCAGCTAGCTAGCACAGATACGCAGTATTTT
NA	NA	TRBV19	TRBJ1-2	CASCGTSFGNYGYTF	TGTGCCAGTTGCGGGACGAGCTTTGGTAACTATGGCTACACCTTC
NA	TRBD2	TRBV18	TRBJ2-3	CASTPSGSTDTQYF	TGTGCCAGCACTCCTAGCGGGAGTACAGATACGCAGTATTTT
NA	NA	TRBV5-4	TRBJ1-1	CASSLGQVGSTEAFF	TGTGCCAGCAGCTTGGGTCAGGTGGGGAGCACTGAAGCTTTCTTT
NA	NA	TRBV5-1	TRBJ1-1	CASSYRDTEAFF	TGCGCCAGCAGCTACCGGGACACTGAAGCTTTCTTT
NA	TRBD1	TRBV30	TRBJ1-2	CAWSVEVWLDSTGKEDYGYTF	TGTGCCTGGAGTGTAGAGGTATGGTTGGATTCGACAGGGAAGGAAGACTATGGCTACACCTTC
NA	TRBD1	TRBV5-4	TRBJ2-1	CASTLDRGDEQFF	TGTGCCAGCACCTTGGACAGGGGCGATGAGCAGTTCTTC
NA	TRBD2	TRBV5-4	TRBJ2-5	CASSPTSPTSGGRGTQYF	TGTGCCAGCAGCCCCACTTCCCCTACTAGCGGGGGGCGGGGAACCCAGTACTTC
NA	NA	TRBV11-3	TRBJ2-7	CASSSGQLSSYEQYF	TGTGCCAGCAGCTCAGGACAGCTGTCCTCCTACGAGCAGTACTTC
NA	NA	TRBV7-8	TRBJ1-1	CASSLVGGNTEASF	TGTGCCAGCAGCTTAGTCGGGGGGAACACTGAAGCTTCCTTT
NA	NA	TRBV2	TRBJ2-7	CASQIPLVEQYF	TGTGCCAGCCAGATCCCCTTGGTCGAGCAGTACTTC
NA	NA	TRBV2	TRBJ1-4	CASSPTWVGDEKLFF	TGTGCCAGTAGCCCGACCTGGGTCGGAGATGAAAAACTGTTTTTT
few	TRBD1	TRBV14	TRBJ2-7	CASSHGQGLDYIEQYF	TGTGCCAGCAGCCATGGACAGGGGCTTGATTATATCGAGCAGTACTTC
NA	TRBD1	TRBV18	TRBJ1-6	CASSPATGGPGSPLHF	TGTGCCAGCTCACCGGCGACAGGGGGCCCTGGATCACCCCTCCACTTT
NA	NA	TRBV30	TRBJ2-2	CAWSVGGPGELFF	TGTGCCTGGAGTGTAGGTGGGCCCGGGGAGCTGTTTTTT
NA	TRBD1	TRBV5-1	TRBJ2-7	CASSSGQGGPYEQYF	TGCGCCAGCAGCTCGGGACAGGGAGGACCCTACGAGCAGTACTTC
NA	TRBD1	TRBV3-1/TRBV3-2	TRBJ2-3	CASEDGQGITDTQYF	TGTGCCAGCGAAGACGGACAGGGAATTACAGATACGCAGTATTTT
NA	TRBD2	TRBV24-1	TRBJ2-1	CATSDPAGGSGDEQFF	TGTGCCACCAGTGATCCTGCGGGGGGGTCGGGTGATGAGCAGTTCTTC
once	NA	TRBV11-3	TRBJ2-3	CASSLDAGHTDTQYF	TGTGCCAGCAGCTTAGACGCGGGTCACACAGATACGCAGTATTTT
NA	NA	TRBV9	TRBJ1-6	CASNGPGSSYNSPLHF	TGTGCCAGCAACGGGCCGGGAAGCTCCTATAATTCACCCCTCCACTTT
NA	NA	TRBV5-1	TRBJ2-1	CASSLAGGLSYNEQFF	TGCGCCAGCAGCTTGGCGGGGGGCCTCTCCTACAATGAGCAGTTCTTC
few	TRBD1	TRBV10-3	TRBJ1-2	CAIRGTGGLAGYTF	TGTGCCATCAGGGGGACAGGGGGGTTAGCTGGCTACACCTTC
NA	NA	TRBV3-1/TRBV3-2	TRBJ1-5	CASSRTPDYSNQPQHF	TGTGCCAGCAGCCGAACCCCAGATTATAGCAATCAGCCCCAGCATTTT
NA	TRBD1	TRBV7-9	TRBJ1-3	CASSFQGGGNTIYF	TGTGCCAGCAGCTTTCAGGGGGGAGGAAACACCATATATTTT
NA	NA	TRBV5-1	TRBJ1-6	CASSLGRGSAYNSPLHF	TGCGCCAGCAGCTTGGGGAGGGGAAGTGCCTATAATTCACCCCTCCACTTT
NA	TRBD1	TRBV28	TRBJ1-2	CASSLGQGDYGYTF	TGTGCCAGCAGTTTAGGACAGGGCGACTATGGCTACACCTTC
NA	NA	TRBV7-2	TRBJ1-4	CASSSRRSREREKLFF	TGTGCCAGCAGCTCTCGTCGCAGTAGGGAGCGGGAAAAACTGTTTTTT
NA	NA	TRBV5-6	TRBJ1-3	CASSLEGFSSGNTIYF	TGTGCCAGCAGCTTGGAGGGGTTTTCCTCTGGAAACACCATATATTTT
NA	TRBD2	TRBV30	TRBJ2-1	CACKRGRSYNEQFF	TGTGCCTGTAAGCGGGGCCGGTCCTACAATGAGCAGTTCTTC
NA	NA	TRBV4-2	TRBJ2-2	CASSQDPVSYGELFF	TGTGCCAGCAGCCAAGATCCGGTTTCTTACGGGGAGCTGTTTTTT
NA	TRBD1	TRBV7-7	TRBJ2-5	CASSPPGTGGTETQYF	TGTGCCAGCAGCCCCCCCGGGACAGGGGGTACGGAGACCCAGTACTTC
NA	NA	TRBV7-8	TRBJ2-1	CASSSRTIESYNEQFF	TGTGCCAGCAGCTCGAGAACGATAGAGTCCTACAATGAGCAGTTCTTC
NA	NA	TRBV4-2	TRBJ1-1	CASSPRRENEAFF	TGTGCCAGCAGCCCAAGAAGGGAGAATGAAGCTTTCTTT
few	TRBD1	TRBV18	TRBJ1-2	CASSPGQTEPYGYTF	TGTGCCAGCTCACCGGGACAGACCGAACCCTATGGCTACACCTTC
NA	TRBD1	TRBV9	TRBJ1-6	CASTPTGGTYNSPLHF	TGTGCCAGCACCCCGACAGGGGGCACTTATAATTCACCCCTCCACTTT
NA	TRBD1	TRBV10-3	TRBJ1-1	CAMAPDRDTEAFF	TGTGCCATGGCGCCAGACAGGGACACTGAAGCTTTCTTT
NA	NA	TRBV9	TRBJ2-3	CASSVRGSATDTQYF	TGTGCCAGCAGCGTACGGGGTAGCGCCACAGATACGCAGTATTTT
once	TRBD2	TRBV29-1	TRBJ2-5	CSVAAAGGRRSRTQYF	TGCAGCGTGGCCGCAGCGGGAGGGCGGCGGAGTCGGACCCAGTACTTC
NA	TRBD2	TRBV7-2	TRBJ2-5	CASSPPGAGGHGTQYF	TGTGCCAGCAGCCCTCCGGGTGCGGGGGGGCACGGGACCCAGTACTTC
NA	TRBD2	TRBV7-3	TRBJ2-7	CASSRGSGGSYEQYF	TGTGCCAGCAGCCGCGGGAGCGGGGGTAGCTACGAGCAGTACTTC